This T cell receptor beta chain was recovered during a study of CD8+CD57+ T cells in acquired aplastic anemia. Whole-study context: Average DNA yield from sorted CD4+ and CD8+ cells was about 2.9 ug.

TCR beta VDJ and CDR3 profiles were obtained from a genomic DNA template. TCRdb ran MiXCR on the reads and lists one entry per CDR3 protein. The table records about 190,000 distinct CDR3 sequences, over 60% of them present only once. Study results and caveats: The study identified roughly 31 CD8+ CDR3 sequences shared by patients and controls. Any difference that existed in CD8+ Simpson's diversity between patients and controls was not significant.

The germline CDR1 and CDR2 sequences are SEHNR and FQNEAQ (reference sequence). Trimming at V came to 4 bases and at J to 8 bases, leaving 9 bases not matched to a gene. This CDR3 is built from 15 residues. This clonotype was picked up one time. What it binds is unknown. The receptor was isolated from a human donor with severe aplastic anemia or a healthy control (not recorded which). The rearrangement uses TRBV7-9 and TRBJ2-2; the match to TRBD1 covers 8 bases. The sequenced sample was sorted CD4+, CD8+, or CD8+CD57+ T cells (not recorded which) from PBMCs. CDR3 nucleotide sequence: TGTGCCAGCAGCTCCGGGGACAGGATGACTGGGGAGCTGTTTTTT. Translating it yields CASSSGDRMTGELFF.